What follows are 23 T cell receptor beta chains derived from one specimen sequenced in a study of Ad26.COV2.S vaccination and SARS-CoV-2 variants. Clones were read by immunoSEQ multiplex PCR, and TCRdb kept only the in-frame ones, dropping some. The sample consists of about 350,000 clones, approximately 90% of them appearing once. The sequences come from peripheral blood, collected after recovery from COVID-19. The source of these receptors is a human donor who had recovered from COVID-19.

J is TRBJ1-2 and V is TRBV11-2; weak D call: TRBD1 (5 bases). Germline CDR1 reads SGHAT; CDR2 reads FQNNGV. This CDR3 has 15 residues. V dropped 0 bases and J dropped 2 bases, with 10 bases sitting between them. The CDR3 region is CASSLEWGRNYGYTF. For the CDR3, the DNA is TGTGCCAGCAGCTTAGAATGGGGCAGGAACTATGGCTACACCTTC.

The genes are TRBV27 and TRBJ2-2, with D hard to call. CDR1 MNHEY and CDR2 SMNVEV come from the germline V gene (reference sequence). V lost 2 bases and J 2 bases, leaving 6 bases between the germline ends. This CDR3 has 14 amino acids. The CDR3 region has the DNA TGTGCCAGCAGTTTAGGGCTAAACACCGGGGAGCTGTTTTTT. This sequence encodes CASSLGLNTGELFF.

V usage is TRBV6-5 and J usage is TRBJ1-2, with D maybe TRBD1 (5 bases). V gave up 8 bases and J gave up 4 bases, with 17 bases separating them. Germline CDR1 MNHEY, CDR2 SVGAGI. The CDR3 loop spans 14 amino acids. The CDR3 region is CASLGTPSRYGYTF. The CDR3 DNA reads as TGTGCCAGCTTGGGGACTCCTTCCCGCTATGGCTACACCTTC.

The J gene is TRBJ1-3, the V gene TRBV2; D might be TRBD1 (5 bases). V was pared by 1 base and J by 4 bases, with 11 bases between. CDR3 length: 15 residues. Germline-derived CDR1 and CDR2 are SNHLY and FYNNEI. CDR3 protein: CASSEEVAGGNTIYF. Here the CDR3 DNA reads TGTGCCAGCAGTGAAGAGGTCGCAGGGGGAAACACCATATATTTT.

The chain uses TRBV29-1 and TRBJ2-3; D may be TRBD2 (6 bases). The CDR3 is 11 residues long. Germline CDR1 and CDR2: SQVTM and ANQGSEA. Trimming stripped 8 bases from V and 11 bases from J, with 17 bases between. The CDR3 sequence is CSLRGISMQYF. In DNA, the CDR3 is TGCAGCCTACGGGGGATTTCTATGCAGTATTTT.

This sequence joins TRBV4-1 and TRBJ2-7; the match to TRBD2 covers 7 bases. Trimming removed 1 base from V and 7 bases from J; junction bases left unmatched: 10. Looked up from germline, CDR1 is MGHRA and CDR2 is YSYEKL. CDR3 size: 15 residues. In nucleotides, the CDR3 is TGCGCCAGCAGCCAAGGGGCTAGCGGTCAGAGAGAGCAGTACTTC. Amino acids: CASSQGASGQREQYF.

CDR3 loop: CATTPGQGHNEQFF. Written as DNA, the CDR3 is TGTGCCACCACCCCGGGACAGGGGCACAATGAGCAGTTCTTC. The chain uses TRBV18 and TRBJ2-1; 10 nucleotides match TRBD1. The CDR3 covers 14 residues. The V gene end was trimmed by 10 bases and the J gene end by 5 bases; junction bases not matched to a gene: 8. CDR1 KGHSH and CDR2 LQKENI come from the germline V gene.

The chain is built from TRBV6-6 and TRBJ1-3; D not resolved. Germline CDR1 MNHNY, CDR2 SVGAGI (reference sequence). This CDR3 has 15 residues. The ends were cut back, 0 bases at V and 1 base at J, with 7 bases in the middle. CDR3 region: CASSYSTGSGNTIYF. The CDR3 DNA is TGTGCCAGCAGTTACTCTACCGGTTCTGGAAACACCATATATTTT.

The CDR3 DNA reads as TGTGCCATCAGTGAGTCAAGGACAAGCCAAGAGACCCAGTACTTC. Translated: CAISESRTSQETQYF. The chain joins TRBV10-3 to TRBJ2-5; TRBD1 might be the D (5 bases). V was shortened by 0 bases and J by 1 base, with 9 bases between the two germline ends. The CDR3 sequence is 15 residues long. Germline lookup yields CDR1 ENHRY and CDR2 SYGVKD.

This clone came up once. The chain has TRBV7-6 and TRBJ2-1, with 14 bases matching TRBD2. Germline CDR1 SGHVS, CDR2 FNYEAQ. V lost 4 bases and J lost 2; bases outside the gene matches: 4. The CDR3 sequence is 17 residues long. The CDR3 spells CASSSRLAGGPYNEQFF. The CDR3 bases are TGTGCCAGCAGCTCCCGACTAGCGGGGGGGCCCTACAATGAGCAGTTCTTC.

The count of this clone is one. This chain connects TRBV5-4 to TRBJ2-3, with D possibly being TRBD2 (6 bases). Germline V gene sequence: CDR1 SGHNT, CDR2 YYREEE (reference sequence). Trimming shortened V by 2 bases and J by 7 bases, and 14 bases separated the two germline ends. The CDR3 is 14 residues long. CDR3 residues: CASSLTGEENTQYF. The CDR3 nucleotides are TGTGCCAGCAGCTTAACGGGGGAAGAGAATACGCAGTATTTT.

The chain has TRBV9 and TRBJ2-1, with TRBD2 matching over 10 bases. V trimming: 3 bases; J trimming: 9 bases; junction bases outside the gene matches: 18. In germline, CDR1 is SGDLS, CDR2 YYNGEE. The CDR3 has 18 amino acids. In nucleotides, the CDR3 is TGTGCCAGCAGCGAGGGAAAACTAGCGGGAAGGCCGTATGGTGAGCAGTTCTTC. It specifies CASSEGKLAGRPYGEQFF.

The V call is TRBV7-3, the J call TRBJ1-2; the match to TRBD1 covers 7 bases. After removal of 2 bases from V and 3 bases from J, the junction contained 6 bases not matched to a gene. Germline CDR1 is SGHTA and CDR2 is FQGTGA. The CDR3 totals 15 residues. The chain's CDR3 is CASSLFEGADYGYTF. The CDR3 DNA reads as TGTGCCAGCAGCTTATTTGAGGGGGCGGACTATGGCTACACCTTC. Looking up the rest from reference TRBV7-3 and TRBJ1-2 gives the full variable domain: GAGVSQTPSNKVTEKGKYVELRCDPISGHTALYWYRQSLGQGPEFLIYFQGTGAADDSGLPNDRFFAVRPEGSVSTLKIQRTERGDSAVYLCASSLFEGADYGYTFGSGTRLTVV.

CDR3 in amino acids: CASSLGQSGEPQHF. The CDR3 DNA sequence: TGCGCCAGCAGCCTAGGACAATCGGGCGAGCCCCAGCATTTT. The chain links TRBV5-1 to TRBJ1-5; perhaps TRBD1 as D (5 bases). The ends were cut back, 4 bases at V and 8 bases at J, with 16 bases in the middle. Germline V lookup: CDR1 SGHRS, CDR2 YFSETQ. The CDR3 consists of 14 residues. The whole variable domain, filled in from reference TRBV5-1 and TRBJ1-5, reads KAGVTQTPRYLIKTRGQQVTLSCSPISGHRSVSWYQQTPGQGLQFLFEYFSETQRNKGNFPGRFSGRQFSNSRSEMNVSTLELGDSALYLCASSLGQSGEPQHFGDGTRLSIL.

The rearrangement joins TRBV12-3 or TRBV12-4 to TRBJ2-5; D perhaps matches TRBD1 (6 bases). The CDR3 loop spans 13 amino acids. Between the trimmed V and J ends, which lost 5 bases and 5 bases, there was a span of 12 bases. CDR3 in amino acids: CASSRGQRETQYF. CDR3 nucleotide sequence: TGTGCCAGCAGTCGCGGACAGAGGGAGACCCAGTACTTC.

The genes are TRBV7-9 and TRBJ2-1; unclear D gene. Germline CDR1 SEHNR, CDR2 FQNEAQ (reference sequence). The CDR3 has 16 amino acids. V was clipped by 7 bases and J by 1 base, with 17 bases between them. The CDR3 DNA reads as TGTGCCAGCACCCTCCCGGGCCAGATATCCTACAATGAGCAGTTCTTC. It translates to CASTLPGQISYNEQFF. Using reference TRBV7-9 and TRBJ2-1 for the parts outside the CDR3, the full variable domain is DTGVSQNPRHKITKRGQNVTFRCDPISEHNRLYWYRQTLGQGPEFLTYFQNEAQLEKSRLLSDRFSAERPKGSFSTLEIQRTEQGDSAMYLCASTLPGQISYNEQFFGPGTRLTVL.

The rearrangement uses TRBV7-2 and TRBJ2-1; 8 bases align to TRBD2. The germline CDR1 and CDR2 sequences are SGHTA and FQGNSA. The V segment lost 2 bases and the J segment 5 bases; nucleotides outside the gene matches: 8. This CDR3 spans 16 amino acids. Written as DNA, the CDR3 is TGTGCCAGCAGCTTAAACACGGGGGGGCTGAACAATGAGCAGTTCTTC. Amino acid sequence: CASSLNTGGLNNEQFF.

The chain joins TRBV19 to TRBJ2-7; the match to TRBD1 covers 7 bases. V shed 6 bases, J shed 2 bases, and the junction held 10 bases outside the gene matches. The CDR3 spans 15 residues. Germline CDR1 is LNHDA and CDR2 is SQIVND (reference sequence). The CDR3 nucleotides are TGTGCCAGTAGGCCACGGACAGGAGAAGCCTACGAGCAGTACTTC. Its translation is CASRPRTGEAYEQYF.

The chain recombines TRBV27 with TRBJ2-7; D may match TRBD1 or TRBD2 (5 bases each). Per germline, CDR1 MNHEY and CDR2 SMNVEV (reference sequence). The CDR3 extends over 15 amino acids. V was shortened by 0 bases and J by 0 bases, with 9 bases between the two germline ends. CDR3 protein: CASSLSGVSSYEQYF. As DNA, the CDR3 is TGTGCCAGCAGTTTATCGGGGGTCAGCTCCTACGAGCAGTACTTC.

J is TRBJ2-1 and V is TRBV3-1 (or the pseudogene TRBV3-2), with D tentatively TRBD2 (6 bases). Trimming took off 6 bases at V and 5 bases at J, with 20 bases between the two ends. From germline, CDR1 is LGHDT and CDR2 YNNKEL (reference sequence). This CDR3 has 16 residues. The CDR3: CASSIWRGPGHNEQFF. DNA of the CDR3: TGTGCCAGCAGTATTTGGCGGGGCCCTGGTCACAATGAGCAGTTCTTC.

This chain links TRBV12-3 or TRBV12-4 with TRBJ1-2; TRBD1 matches at 7 bases. There are 13 residues in the CDR3. The ends lost 4 bases at V and 4 bases at J; junction bases unmatched: 3. The CDR3, as DNA: TGTGCCAGCAGTTCTTCAGGGGGCTATGGCTACACCTTC. Protein sequence: CASSSSGGYGYTF.

The V gene is TRBV4-1, the J gene TRBJ2-3; D is perhaps TRBD2 (7 bases). V gave up 3 bases and J gave up 6 bases, with 10 bases separating them. CDR1 is MGHRA, CDR2 YSYEKL, per germline. The CDR3 has 13 residues. The CDR3 reads CASSHGGADTQYF. The CDR3 DNA reads as TGCGCCAGCAGCCATGGGGGGGCGGATACGCAGTATTTT.

The CDR3 spells CASSPGDRGFYGYTF. The DNA of the CDR3 is TGCGCCAGCAGCCCCGGGGACAGGGGATTCTATGGCTACACCTTC. This chain connects TRBV5-1 to TRBJ1-2; 10 bases match TRBD1. J was trimmed by 4 bases and V by 4 bases; bases with no gene match: 7. CDR3 size: 15 residues. The germline gives CDR1 SGHRS, CDR2 YFSETQ.